The subject of this entry is one TCR beta chain. As it was prepared, the TCRbeta library received unique molecular identifiers. TCRdb used MiXCR to reprocess the PCR reads, holding one entry per CDR3 protein. This table holds roughly 400,000 distinct CDR3 sequences, roughly 22% found once. This sample was taken from a study of T-cell reconstitution after alpha-beta-depleted transplantation in children. Germline lookup yields CDR1 MDHEN and CDR2 SYDVKM. CDR3 length: 12 amino acids. Trimming stripped 10 bases from V and 0 bases from J, with 10 bases between. The gene calls are TRBV28 and TRBJ2-7; D not resolved. This TCR derives from a human donor who donated a stem cell graft to a child with acute myeloid leukemia. The material was PBMCs from the stem cell graft donor, obtained from the stem cell graft. In nucleotides, the CDR3 is TGTGCCACGAACGAATACTCCTACGAGCAGTACTTC. As protein: CATNEYSYEQYF.